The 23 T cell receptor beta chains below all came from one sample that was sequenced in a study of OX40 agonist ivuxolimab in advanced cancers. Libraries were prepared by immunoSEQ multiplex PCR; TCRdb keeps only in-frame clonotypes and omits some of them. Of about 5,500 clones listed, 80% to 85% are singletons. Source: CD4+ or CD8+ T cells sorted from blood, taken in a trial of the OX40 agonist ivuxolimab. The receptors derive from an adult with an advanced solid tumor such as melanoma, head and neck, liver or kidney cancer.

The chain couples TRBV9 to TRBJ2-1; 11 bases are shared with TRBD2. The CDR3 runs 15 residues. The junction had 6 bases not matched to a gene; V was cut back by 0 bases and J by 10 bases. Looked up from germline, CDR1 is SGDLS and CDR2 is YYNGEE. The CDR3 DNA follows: TGTGCCAGCAGCGTAGACGCTAGCGGGGGGCGGGAGCAGTTCTTC. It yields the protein CASSVDASGGREQFF. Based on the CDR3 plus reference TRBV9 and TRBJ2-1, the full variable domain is DSGVTQTPKHLITATGQRVTLRCSPRSGDLSVYWYQQSLDQGLQFLIQYYNGEERAKGNILERFSAQQFPDLHSELNLSSLELGDSALYFCASSVDASGGREQFFGPGTRLTVL.

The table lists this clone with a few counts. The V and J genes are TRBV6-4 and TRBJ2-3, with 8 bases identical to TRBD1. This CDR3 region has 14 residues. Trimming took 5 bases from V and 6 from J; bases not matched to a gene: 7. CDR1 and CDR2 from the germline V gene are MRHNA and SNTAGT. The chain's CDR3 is CASSPQGAGDTQYF. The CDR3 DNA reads TGTGCCAGCAGTCCCCAGGGGGCAGGGGATACGCAGTATTTT.

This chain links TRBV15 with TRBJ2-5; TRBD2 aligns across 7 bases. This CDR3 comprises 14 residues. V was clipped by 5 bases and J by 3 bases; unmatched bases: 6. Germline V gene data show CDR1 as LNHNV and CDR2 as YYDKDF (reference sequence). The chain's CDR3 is CATSHSGQEETQYF. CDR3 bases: TGTGCCACCAGCCATAGCGGGCAAGAAGAGACCCAGTACTTC.

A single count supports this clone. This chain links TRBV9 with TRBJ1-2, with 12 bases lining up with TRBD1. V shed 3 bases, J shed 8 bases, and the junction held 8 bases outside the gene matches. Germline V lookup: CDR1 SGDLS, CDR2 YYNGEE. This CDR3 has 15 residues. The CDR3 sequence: CASSGGTGGAGGYTF. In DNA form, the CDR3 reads TGTGCCAGCAGCGGAGGGACAGGGGGCGCGGGCGGCTACACCTTC.

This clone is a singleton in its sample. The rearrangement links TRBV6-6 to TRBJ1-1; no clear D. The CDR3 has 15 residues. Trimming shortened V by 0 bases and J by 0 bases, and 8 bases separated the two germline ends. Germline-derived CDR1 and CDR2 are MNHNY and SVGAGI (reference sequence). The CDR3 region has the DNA TGTGCCAGCAGTTACTCAGGAGACATGAACACTGAAGCTTTCTTT. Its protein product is CASSYSGDMNTEAFF.

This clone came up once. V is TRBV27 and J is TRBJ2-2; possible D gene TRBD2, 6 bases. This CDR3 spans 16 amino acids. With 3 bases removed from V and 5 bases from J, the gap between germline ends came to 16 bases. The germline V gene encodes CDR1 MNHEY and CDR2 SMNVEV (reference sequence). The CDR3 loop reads CASSLLASGGTGELFF. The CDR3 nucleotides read TGTGCCAGCAGTTTGTTAGCGTCTGGAGGGACCGGGGAGCTGTTTTTT.

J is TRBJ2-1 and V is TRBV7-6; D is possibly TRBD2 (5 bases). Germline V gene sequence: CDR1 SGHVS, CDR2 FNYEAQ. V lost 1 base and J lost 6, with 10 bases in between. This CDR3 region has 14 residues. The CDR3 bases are TGTGCCAGCAGCTTAGTTGGCGGAGGCAATGAGCAGTTCTTC. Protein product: CASSLVGGGNEQFF.

For the CDR3, the DNA is TGTGCCATCAGCCCCTCCGAGCCAGGCTCCTACAATGAGCAGTTCTTC. As protein: CAISPSEPGSYNEQFF. V gene TRBV10-3 combines with J gene TRBJ2-1, with unresolved D. Germline CDR1 and CDR2: ENHRY and SYGVKD. With 6 bases removed from V and 0 bases from J, the gap between germline ends came to 15 bases. CDR3 size: 16 residues.

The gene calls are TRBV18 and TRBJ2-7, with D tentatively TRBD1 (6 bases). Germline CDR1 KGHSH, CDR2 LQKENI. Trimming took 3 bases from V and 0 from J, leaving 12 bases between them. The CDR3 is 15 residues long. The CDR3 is CASSPRDMPSYEQYF. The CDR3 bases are TGTGCCAGCTCACCCCGGGACATGCCCTCCTACGAGCAGTACTTC.

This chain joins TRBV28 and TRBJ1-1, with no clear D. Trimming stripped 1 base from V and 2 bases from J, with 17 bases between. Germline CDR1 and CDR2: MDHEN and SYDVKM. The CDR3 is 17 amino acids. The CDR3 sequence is CASSLSGWEALNTEAFF. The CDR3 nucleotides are TGTGCCAGCAGTTTATCCGGGTGGGAGGCGTTAAACACTGAAGCTTTCTTT.

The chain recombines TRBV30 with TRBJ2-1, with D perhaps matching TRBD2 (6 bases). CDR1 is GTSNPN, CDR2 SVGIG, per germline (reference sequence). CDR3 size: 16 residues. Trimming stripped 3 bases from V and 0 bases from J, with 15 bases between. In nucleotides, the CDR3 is TGTGCCTGGAGAGTGGGGGGATTAACCTCCTACAATGAGCAGTTCTTC. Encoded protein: CAWRVGGLTSYNEQFF. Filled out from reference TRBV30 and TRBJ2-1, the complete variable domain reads SQTIHQWPATLVQPVGSPLSLECTVEGTSNPNLYWYRQAAGRGLQLLFYSVGIGQISSEVPQNLSASRPQDRQFILSSKKLLLSDSGFYLCAWRVGGLTSYNEQFFGPGTRLTVL.

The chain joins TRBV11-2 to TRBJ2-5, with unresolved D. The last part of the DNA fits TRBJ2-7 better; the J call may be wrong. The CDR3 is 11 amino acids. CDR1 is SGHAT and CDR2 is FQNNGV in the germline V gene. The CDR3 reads CASSHRNEQYF. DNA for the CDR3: TGTGCCAGCAGCCACAGAAACGAGCAGTACTTC.

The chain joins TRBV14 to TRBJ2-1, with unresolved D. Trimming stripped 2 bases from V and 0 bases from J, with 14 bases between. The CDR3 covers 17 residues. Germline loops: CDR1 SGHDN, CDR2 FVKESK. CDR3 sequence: CASSQYETPSSYNEQFF. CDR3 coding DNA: TGTGCCAGCAGCCAATACGAGACCCCCAGCTCCTACAATGAGCAGTTCTTC.

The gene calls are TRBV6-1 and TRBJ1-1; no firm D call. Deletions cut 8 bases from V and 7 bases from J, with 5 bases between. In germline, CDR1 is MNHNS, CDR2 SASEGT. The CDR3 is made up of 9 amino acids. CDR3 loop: CASRREAFF. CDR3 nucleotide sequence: TGTGCCAGCCGCCGTGAAGCTTTCTTT.

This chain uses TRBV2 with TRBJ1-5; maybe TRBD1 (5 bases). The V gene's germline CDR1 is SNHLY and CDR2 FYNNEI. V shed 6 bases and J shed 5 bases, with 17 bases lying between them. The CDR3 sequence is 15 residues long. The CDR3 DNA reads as TGTGCCAGCAGCCAGACAGTGAAGGCGCATCAGCCCCAGCATTTT. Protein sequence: CASSQTVKAHQPQHF.

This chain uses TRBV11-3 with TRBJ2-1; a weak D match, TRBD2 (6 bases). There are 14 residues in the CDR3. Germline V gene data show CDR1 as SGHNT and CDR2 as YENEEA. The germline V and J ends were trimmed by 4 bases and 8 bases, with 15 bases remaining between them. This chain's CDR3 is CASSSRELTHEQFF. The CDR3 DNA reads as TGTGCCAGCAGCTCCCGGGAGCTAACCCATGAGCAGTTCTTC.

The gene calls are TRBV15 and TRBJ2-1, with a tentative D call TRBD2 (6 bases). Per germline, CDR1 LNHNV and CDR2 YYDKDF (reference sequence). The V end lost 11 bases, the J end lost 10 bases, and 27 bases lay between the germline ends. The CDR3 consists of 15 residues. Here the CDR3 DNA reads TGTGCCTCAGCGGCGGGAACCGGGCCTGGGGAGGAGCAGTTCTTC. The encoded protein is CASAAGTGPGEEQFF.

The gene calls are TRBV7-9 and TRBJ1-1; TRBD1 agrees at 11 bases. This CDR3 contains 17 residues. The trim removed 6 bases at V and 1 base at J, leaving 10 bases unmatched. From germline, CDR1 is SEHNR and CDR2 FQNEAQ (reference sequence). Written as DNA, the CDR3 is TGTGCCAGCAGACCGGGACAGGGGGTTGACAGGAACACTGAAGCTTTCTTT. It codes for CASRPGQGVDRNTEAFF.

Here the CDR3 reads CASSLGGGRFGTDTQYF. CDR3 coding DNA: TGTGCCAGCAGCTTAGGAGGGGGCCGATTCGGCACAGATACGCAGTATTTT. The chain uses TRBV7-8 and TRBJ2-3, with 7 positions matching TRBD1. CDR1 is SGHVS and CDR2 is FQNEAQ in the germline V gene. V lost 1 base, J lost 1 base, and 8 bases stayed unmatched. The length of the CDR3 is 17 residues.

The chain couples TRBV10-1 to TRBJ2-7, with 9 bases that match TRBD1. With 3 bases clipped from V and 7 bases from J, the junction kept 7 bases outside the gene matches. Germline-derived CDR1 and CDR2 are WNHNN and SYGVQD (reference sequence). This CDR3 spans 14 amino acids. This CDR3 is CASSERTGDGEQYF. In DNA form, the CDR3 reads TGCGCCAGCAGTGAACGGACAGGGGACGGTGAGCAGTACTTC.

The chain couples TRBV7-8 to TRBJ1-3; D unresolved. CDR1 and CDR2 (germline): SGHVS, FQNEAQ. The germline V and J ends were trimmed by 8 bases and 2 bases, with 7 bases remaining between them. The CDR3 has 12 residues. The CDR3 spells CASLSAGNTIYF. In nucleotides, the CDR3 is TGTGCCAGCCTAAGCGCTGGAAACACCATATATTTT.

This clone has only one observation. As DNA, the CDR3 is TGTGCCAGCAGCTTAGAGGGAGGTGAGACCCAGTACTTC. Its protein product is CASSLEGGETQYF. The V gene is TRBV7-3, the J gene TRBJ2-5, with TRBD2 as a possible D gene (6 bases). V dropped 2 bases and J dropped 5 bases, with 9 bases sitting between them. Germline lookup yields CDR1 SGHTA and CDR2 FQGTGA. CDR3 length: 13 amino acids.

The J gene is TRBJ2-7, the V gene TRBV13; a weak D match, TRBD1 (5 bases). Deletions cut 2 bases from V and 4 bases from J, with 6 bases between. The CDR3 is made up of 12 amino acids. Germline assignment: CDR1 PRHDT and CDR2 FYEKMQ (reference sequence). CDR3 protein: CASSLPGYEQYF. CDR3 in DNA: TGTGCCAGCAGCTTACCAGGGTACGAGCAGTACTTC.